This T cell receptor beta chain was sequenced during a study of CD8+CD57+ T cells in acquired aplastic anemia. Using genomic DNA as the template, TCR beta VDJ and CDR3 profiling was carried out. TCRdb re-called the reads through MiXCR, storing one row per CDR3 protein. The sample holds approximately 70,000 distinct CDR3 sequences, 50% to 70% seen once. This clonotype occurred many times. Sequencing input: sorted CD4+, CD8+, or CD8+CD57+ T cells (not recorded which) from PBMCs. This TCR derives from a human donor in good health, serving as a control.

The CDR3 reads CASSSWTSGRARSYEQYF. The CDR3 nucleotides read TGTGCCAGCAGCTCCTGGACTAGCGGGAGGGCTAGGTCCTACGAGCAGTACTTC. This sequence joins TRBV11-3 and TRBJ2-7; 15 bases fit TRBD2. Looked up from germline, CDR1 is SGHNT and CDR2 is YENEEA. The CDR3 contains 18 residues. V was clipped by 4 bases and J by 1 base; unmatched bases: 8. The whole variable domain, remainder taken from reference TRBV11-3 and TRBJ2-7, is EAGVVQSPRYKIIEKKQPVAFWCNPISGHNTLYWYLQNLGQGPELLIRYENEEAVDDSQLPKDRFSAERLKGVDSTLKIQPAELGDSAVYLCASSSWTSGRARSYEQYFGPGTRLTVT.